This T cell receptor (beta chain) was sequenced during a study of identical twins. This clonotype was seen only a few times. Trimming stripped 4 bases from V and 4 bases from J, with 18 bases between. This CDR3 has 16 amino acids. Germline V gene sequence: CDR1 SGHNT, CDR2 YYREEE (reference sequence). A universal primer site was incorporated via template switching, and the cDNA contained unique molecular identifiers. One entry per CDR3 protein, called by TCRdb with MiXCR from the 5' RACE reads. The sample has some 500,000 distinct CDR3 sequences, approximately 10% seen once. These data were also reused for a study on yellow fever vaccine responses in identical twins.

This receptor was obtained from a woman aged 18-29 years in good health. The sequencing input was PBMCs. The V call is TRBV5-4, the J call TRBJ1-3; maybe TRBD1 (6 bases). The CDR3: CASSGGQSFDGNTIYF. CDR3 nucleotides: TGTGCCAGCAGCGGGGGCCAATCCTTCGACGGAAACACCATATATTTT.